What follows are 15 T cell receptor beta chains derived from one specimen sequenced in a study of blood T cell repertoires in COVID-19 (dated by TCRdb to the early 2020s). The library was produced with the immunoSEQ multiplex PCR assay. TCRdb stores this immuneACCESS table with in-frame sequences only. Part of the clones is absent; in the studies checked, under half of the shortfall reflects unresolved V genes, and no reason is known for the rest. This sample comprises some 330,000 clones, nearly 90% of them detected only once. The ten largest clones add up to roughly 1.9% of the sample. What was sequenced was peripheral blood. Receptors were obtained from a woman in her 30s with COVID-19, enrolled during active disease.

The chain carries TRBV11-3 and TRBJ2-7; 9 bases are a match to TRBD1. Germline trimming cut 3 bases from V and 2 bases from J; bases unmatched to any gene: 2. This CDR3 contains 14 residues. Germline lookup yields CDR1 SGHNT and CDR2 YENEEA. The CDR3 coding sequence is TGTGCCAGCAGCTTCCGGGACAGGGCCTACGAGCAGTACTTC. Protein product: CASSFRDRAYEQYF.

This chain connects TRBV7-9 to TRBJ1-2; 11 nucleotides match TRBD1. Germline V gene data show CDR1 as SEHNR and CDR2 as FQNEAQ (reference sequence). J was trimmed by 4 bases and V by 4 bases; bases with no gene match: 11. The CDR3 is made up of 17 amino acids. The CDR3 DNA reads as TGTGCCAGCAGCTCAACCCGGACAGGGGGCGACCTCTATGGCTACACCTTC. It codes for CASSSTRTGGDLYGYTF.

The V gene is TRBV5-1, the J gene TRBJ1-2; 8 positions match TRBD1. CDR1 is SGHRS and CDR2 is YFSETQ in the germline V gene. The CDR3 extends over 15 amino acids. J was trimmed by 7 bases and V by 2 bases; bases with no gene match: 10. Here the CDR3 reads CASSFGTGTQGGYTF. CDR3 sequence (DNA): TGCGCCAGCAGCTTTGGGACAGGAACTCAAGGTGGCTACACCTTC.

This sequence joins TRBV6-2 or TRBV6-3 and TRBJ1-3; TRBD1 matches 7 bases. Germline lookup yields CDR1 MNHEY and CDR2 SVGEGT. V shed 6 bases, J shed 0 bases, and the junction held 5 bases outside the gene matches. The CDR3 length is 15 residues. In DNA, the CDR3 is TGTGCCAGCAGCTCTGGGACAGCCTCTGGAAACACCATATATTTT. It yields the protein CASSSGTASGNTIYF.

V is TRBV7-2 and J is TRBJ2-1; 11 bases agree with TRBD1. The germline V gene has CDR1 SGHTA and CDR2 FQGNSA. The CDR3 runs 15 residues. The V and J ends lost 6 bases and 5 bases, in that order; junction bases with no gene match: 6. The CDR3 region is CASRYPGQGDNEQFF. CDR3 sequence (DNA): TGTGCCAGCAGGTACCCGGGACAGGGGGACAATGAGCAGTTCTTC.

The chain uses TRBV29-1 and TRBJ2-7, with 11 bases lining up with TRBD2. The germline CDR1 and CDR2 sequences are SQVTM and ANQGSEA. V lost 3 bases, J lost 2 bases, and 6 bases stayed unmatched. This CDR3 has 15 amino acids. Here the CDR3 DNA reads TGCAGCGTTGATGGCTTAGCGGGGGGGACCTACGAGCAGTACTTC. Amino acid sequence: CSVDGLAGGTYEQYF.

CDR3 bases: TGTGCCATCAGGCCGGGACAGACCTACGAGCAGTACTTC. This translates into CAIRPGQTYEQYF. This sequence joins TRBV10-3 and TRBJ2-7, with TRBD1 identical over 7 bases. With V trimmed by 6 bases and J by 2 bases, 4 bases remained unmatched. In germline, CDR1 is ENHRY, CDR2 SYGVKD. The CDR3 spans 13 residues.

The CDR3 DNA sequence: TGCGCCAGCAGTCAATCAAGGGGGCGACGGACTGAAGCTTTCTTT. It specifies CASSQSRGRRTEAFF. The rearrangement uses TRBV23-1 and TRBJ1-1, with 7 nucleotides matching TRBD1. TRBV23-1 is annotated as an ORF whose role is uncertain. V was clipped by 0 bases and J by 5 bases; unmatched bases: 6. The CDR3 spans 15 residues.

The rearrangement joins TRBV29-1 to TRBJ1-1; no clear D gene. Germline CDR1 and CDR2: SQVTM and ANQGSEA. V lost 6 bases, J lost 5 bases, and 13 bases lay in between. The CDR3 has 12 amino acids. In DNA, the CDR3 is TGCAGCGTGATGAGGCCGGGGACTGAAGCTTTCTTT. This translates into CSVMRPGTEAFF.

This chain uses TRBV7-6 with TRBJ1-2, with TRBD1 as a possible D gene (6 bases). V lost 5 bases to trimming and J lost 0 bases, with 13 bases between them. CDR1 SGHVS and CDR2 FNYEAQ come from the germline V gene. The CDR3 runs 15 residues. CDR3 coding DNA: TGTGCCAGCAGCGCTCGGGACACGGCTAACTATGGCTACACCTTC. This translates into CASSARDTANYGYTF. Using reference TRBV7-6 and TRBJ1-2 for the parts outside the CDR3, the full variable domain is GAGVSQSPRYKVTKRGQDVALRCDPISGHVSLYWYRQALGQGPEFLTYFNYEAQQDKSGLPNDRFSAERPEGSISTLTIQRTEQRDSAMYRCASSARDTANYGYTFGSGTRLTVV.

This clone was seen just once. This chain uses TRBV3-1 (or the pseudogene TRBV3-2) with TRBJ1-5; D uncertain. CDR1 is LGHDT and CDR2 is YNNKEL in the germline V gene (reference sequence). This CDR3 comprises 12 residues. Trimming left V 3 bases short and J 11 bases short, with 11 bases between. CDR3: CASSHTGLAQHF. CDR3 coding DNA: TGTGCCAGCAGCCATACGGGTTTGGCCCAGCATTTT.

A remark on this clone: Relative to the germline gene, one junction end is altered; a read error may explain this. CDR3 in amino acids: CASSQEWPDRGLSF. As DNA, the CDR3 is TGTGCCAGCAGCCAAGAATGGCCAGACAGGGGGCTTTCCTTC. The chain links TRBV3-1 (or the pseudogene TRBV3-2) to TRBJ2-7, with TRBD1 identical over 10 bases. Per germline, CDR1 LGHDT and CDR2 YNNKEL (reference sequence). This CDR3 has 14 residues.

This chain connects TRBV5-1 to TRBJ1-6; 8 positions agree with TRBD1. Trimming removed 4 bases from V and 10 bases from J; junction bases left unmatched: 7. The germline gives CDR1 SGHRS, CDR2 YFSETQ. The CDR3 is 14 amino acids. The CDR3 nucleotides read TGCGCCAGCAGCCAAGACAGGGGTGGGTCACCCCTCCACTTT. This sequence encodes CASSQDRGGSPLHF.

In DNA form, the CDR3 reads TGTGCCAGCAGCCAAGCCCTCTATACCCAAGAGACCCAGTACTTC. Encoded protein: CASSQALYTQETQYF. The J gene is TRBJ2-5, the V gene TRBV3-1 (or the pseudogene TRBV3-2); D not certain. CDR1 and CDR2 from the germline V gene are LGHDT and YNNKEL (reference sequence). Trimming took off 1 base at V and 1 base at J, with 10 bases between the two ends. CDR3 length: 15 residues.

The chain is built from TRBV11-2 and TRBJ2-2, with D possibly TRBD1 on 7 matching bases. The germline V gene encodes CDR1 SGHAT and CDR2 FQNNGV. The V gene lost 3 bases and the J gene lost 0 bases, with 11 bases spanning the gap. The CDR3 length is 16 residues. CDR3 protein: CASSFQGEANTGELFF. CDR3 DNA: TGTGCCAGCAGCTTCCAGGGGGAGGCGAACACCGGGGAGCTGTTTTTT.